Listed below are T cell receptor beta chains from one sample, sequenced in a study of blood T cell repertoires in COVID-19. Repertoires were generated with immunoSEQ multiplex PCR, while TCRdb's copy carries only in-frame clones and drops some. The profile covers approximately 330,000 clones, with over 80% appearing a single time and roughly 9.9% taken by the ten largest. Sequencing was carried out using peripheral blood. The source is a man aged 25-45 years with COVID-19, enrolled during active disease. Both conserved end residues are part of each CDR3. A D gene is named only where the DNA matches it firmly. Rows may omit the clone size; those that give it use once, few, many or a size class.

V	D	size	J	DNA	CDR3
TRBV13	-	-	TRBJ2-7	TGTGCCAGCAGCTTAGATCCGGTGTACGAGCAGTACTTC	CASSLDPVYEQYF
TRBV7-8	-	-	TRBJ2-1	TGTGCCAGCAGCTTAGTGTTCTTCGTCCATGAGCAGTTCTTC	CASSLVFFVHEQFF
TRBV7-2	-	-	TRBJ2-6	TGTGCCAGCAGCTCTTGGGGGGGGGCCTCTGGGGCCAACGTCCTGACTTTC	CASSSWGGASGANVLTF
TRBV28	TRBD1	-	TRBJ2-7	TGTGCCAGCAGTCTACAGGGGTCGATCTACGAGCAGTACTTC	CASSLQGSIYEQYF
TRBV14	-	-	TRBJ1-1	TGTGCCAGCAGCCAAGAGGGGGGGGTGAACACTGAAGCTTTCTTT	CASSQEGGVNTEAFF
TRBV27	-	-	TRBJ2-2	TGTGCCAGCAGCACCGCTACAGGGCGGGCCGGGGAGCTGTTTTTT	CASSTATGRAGELFF
TRBV7-9	-	once	TRBJ1-2	TGTGCCAGCAGCTTTGGAGGGGTTCTATATGGCTACACCTTC	CASSFGGVLYGYTF
TRBV5-6	TRBD2	-	TRBJ2-7	TGTGCCAGCAGCTTATCAGCGGGAGAGTACTTC	CASSLSAGEYF
TRBV5-4	-	-	TRBJ1-2	TGTGCCAGCAGCTTGGCCGGGGGGGGTAGGAGCTACACCTTC	CASSLAGGGRSYTF
TRBV12-3/TRBV12-4	-	few	TRBJ2-1	TGTGCCAGCACCCTGACAGGACACAATGAGCAGTTCTTC	CASTLTGHNEQFF
TRBV15	TRBD1	-	TRBJ1-4	TGTGCCACCAGCAGAGGGCAGGGGGGTGAAAAACTGTTTTTT	CATSRGQGGEKLFF
TRBV19	TRBD2	-	TRBJ2-5	TGTGCCAGTAGTATTCGCCCAGCGGGAGCCGAAGAGACCCAGTACTTC	CASSIRPAGAEETQYF
TRBV7-9	-	-	TRBJ2-2	TGTGCCAGCAGCTTAGACGAGACTAGAAACACCGGGGAGCTGTTTTTT	CASSLDETRNTGELFF
TRBV2	-	-	TRBJ2-2	TGTGCCAGCAGGACGAGGGTGGGGCAGGGGGAGGAATATTACACCGGGGAGCTGTTTTTT	CASRTRVGQGEEYYTGELFF
TRBV5-4	TRBD1	-	TRBJ1-2	TGTGCCAGCAGCTGGGACAGGGGGCCTGGGCGTGGCTACACCTTC	CASSWDRGPGRGYTF
TRBV7-9	TRBD1	-	TRBJ1-1	TGTGCCAGCAGCATAATACAGGGGCAGAACACTGAAGCTTTCTTT	CASSIIQGQNTEAFF
TRBV7-3	-	-	TRBJ1-3	TGTGCCAGCAGCCACAGGGACAACTCTGGAAACACCATATATTTT	CASSHRDNSGNTIYF
TRBV28	TRBD1	-	TRBJ2-7	TGTGCCAGCAGTGGACAGGGAGTCCCCTACGAGCAGTACTTC	CASSGQGVPYEQYF
TRBV2	TRBD1	-	TRBJ2-1	TGTGCCAGCAGCACCCAGGGGGCGCTTCCCAATGAGCAGTTCTTC	CASSTQGALPNEQFF
TRBV6-5	TRBD1	-	TRBJ1-5	TGTGCCAGCAGTTACTCTCAGGGGGCTGGGCAGCCCCAGCATTTT	CASSYSQGAGQPQHF
TRBV20-1	-	-	TRBJ1-1	TGCAGTGCTAGAGCTGCAGAGGGAGCTTTCTTT	CSARAAEGAFF
TRBV6-2/TRBV6-3	-	-	TRBJ1-1	TGTGCCAGCAGTTTTGACCTTACCGGGGAACTCACTGAAGCTTTCTTT	CASSFDLTGELTEAFF
TRBV9	-	-	TRBJ2-3	TGTGCCAGCAGCGTAGAGCTAGCGAGAAATACGCAGTATTTT	CASSVELARNTQYF
TRBV5-6	-	-	TRBJ2-2	TGTGCCAGCAGCCCCCGGACAGCCCTAGCCGGGGAGCTGTTTTTT	CASSPRTALAGELFF
TRBV4-2	TRBD1	-	TRBJ1-1	TGTGCCAGCAGCCAAGCCGGGACAGGGGGCCCGAGGGTACCTGAAGCTTTCTTT	CASSQAGTGGPRVPEAFF
TRBV19	TRBD1	-	TRBJ2-2	TGTGCCAGTAGTATAGGAGGGGGCATCTTCGCTGGGGAGCTGTTTTTT	CASSIGGGIFAGELFF
TRBV15	TRBD1	-	TRBJ2-7	TGTGCCACCAGCGGCACCTGGACAGGGACTTACGAGCAGTACTTC	CATSGTWTGTYEQYF
TRBV7-9	TRBD1	once	TRBJ1-2	TGTGCCAGCAGCTTAGGGACAGGGAATTCTAAGGATGGCTACACCTTC	CASSLGTGNSKDGYTF
TRBV9	-	-	TRBJ1-1	TGTGCCAGCAGCGTACAGGGCGGTTACACTGAAGCTTTCTTT	CASSVQGGYTEAFF
TRBV5-6	TRBD1	-	TRBJ2-3	TGTGCCAGCAGCTTACGGGGGACAGGGGTTTTCACAGATACGCAGTATTTT	CASSLRGTGVFTDTQYF
TRBV14	TRBD2	-	TRBJ2-1	TGTGCCAGCAGCCCCATGCCTCTAGCGGGCGGCAATGAGCAGTTCTTC	CASSPMPLAGGNEQFF
TRBV28	TRBD2	-	TRBJ2-7	TGTGCCAGCAGTTTACCTAGCGGGAGTGTCTACGAGCAGTACTTC	CASSLPSGSVYEQYF
TRBV19	-	-	TRBJ2-1	TGTGCCAGTAGAGACAGTTTTATGTACAATGAGCAGTTCTTC	CASRDSFMYNEQFF
TRBV7-2	-	-	TRBJ2-3	TGTGCCAGCAGCTTTCGCGTAAACACAGATACGCAGTATTTT	CASSFRVNTDTQYF
TRBV12-3/TRBV12-4	-	-	TRBJ2-1	TGTGCCAGCAGTTTAGGGAGATACAATGAGCAGTTCTTC	CASSLGRYNEQFF
TRBV5-4	-	-	TRBJ1-2	TGTGCCAGCAGCTTAAGGGGCTCGGGTACTTACGGCTACACCTTC	CASSLRGSGTYGYTF
TRBV6-6	TRBD2	-	TRBJ2-1	TGTGCCAGCAACATCGGGACTAGCGACAACAATGAGCAGTTCTTC	CASNIGTSDNNEQFF
TRBV7-2	TRBD1	-	TRBJ1-5	TGTGCCAGCAGCGCGACAGGGAGTGATCAGCCCCAGCATTTT	CASSATGSDQPQHF
TRBV5-5	TRBD2	-	TRBJ2-1	TGTGCCAGCAGCTTGGTAGGGACTAGCGGGCACAATGAGCAGTTCTTC	CASSLVGTSGHNEQFF
TRBV3-1/TRBV3-2	TRBD1	-	TRBJ1-2	TGTGCCAGCAGCCCGATCCCTACAGGGGGCTGGTATGGCTACACCTTC	CASSPIPTGGWYGYTF
TRBV9	TRBD1	-	TRBJ2-7	TGTGCCAGCAGCCTCGGGACAGTCGGCTCCTACGAGCAGTACTTC	CASSLGTVGSYEQYF
TRBV25-1	-	-	TRBJ2-2	TGTGCCAGCAGTGAATCCCACACCTACACCGGGGAGCTGTTTTTT	CASSESHTYTGELFF
TRBV10-1	-	few	TRBJ2-7	TGCGCCAGCAGCTCCGTAGAGCAGTACTTC	CASSSVEQYF
TRBV2	-	-	TRBJ1-2	TGTGCCAGCGTTTTAGGAGGGACCTATGGCTACACCTTC	CASVLGGTYGYTF
TRBV7-6	TRBD2	-	TRBJ2-7	TGTGCCAGCAGCTTAGGACTAGCGGGGTCGAACGAGCAGTACTTC	CASSLGLAGSNEQYF
TRBV2	TRBD2	-	TRBJ2-5	TGTGCCAGCAGCCTCCCGGCGGGGGGACAAGAGACCCAGTACTTC	CASSLPAGGQETQYF